A single sample gave rise to the 18 T cell receptor beta chains below, sequenced in a study of blood T cell repertoires in COVID-19. This table comes from immunoSEQ multiplex PCR, and its TCRdb copy is limited to in-frame clones, with some not included. The repertoire holds under 200,000 clones, with 86% as singletons. The sequenced material came from peripheral blood. These TCRs come from a man between 60 and 75 years old with acute or convalescent COVID-19.

CDR3 sequence reads: CAISHGGVVYF. The CDR3 nucleotides are TGTGCCATCAGCCACGGGGGGGTGGTGTACTTC. The J gene is TRBJ2-7, the V gene TRBV10-3, with 8 bases that match TRBD2. Germline assignment: CDR1 ENHRY and CDR2 SYGVKD. The junction had 7 bases not matched to a gene; V was cut back by 6 bases and J by 12 bases. This CDR3 region has 11 residues.

The chain links TRBV5-1 to TRBJ2-1, with TRBD1 matching 12 bases. The germline gives CDR1 SGHRS, CDR2 YFSETQ. The trim removed 0 bases at V and 6 bases at J, leaving 1 base unmatched. The CDR3 is 15 amino acids. CDR3 nucleotide sequence: TGCGCCAGCAGCTTGGAGGGACAGGGGGCCAATGAGCAGTTCTTC. Protein: CASSLEGQGANEQFF.

V and J are TRBV30 and TRBJ1-5; 9 bases match TRBD1. Unmatched junction bases numbered 8, after V lost 1 base and J lost 7 bases. Germline loops: CDR1 GTSNPN, CDR2 SVGIG (reference sequence). The CDR3 extends over 15 amino acids. CDR3 DNA: TGTGCCTGGAGTGACCAACAGGGGGCCGGGCAGCCCCAGCATTTT. This gives the protein CAWSDQQGAGQPQHF. Together with reference TRBV30 and TRBJ1-5, the CDR3 gives the full variable domain: SQTIHQWPATLVQPVGSPLSLECTVEGTSNPNLYWYRQAAGRGLQLLFYSVGIGQISSEVPQNLSASRPQDRQFILSSKKLLLSDSGFYLCAWSDQQGAGQPQHFGDGTRLSIL.

This clone was counted once. The CDR3 protein is CASSFLAGSYEQYF. The CDR3 nucleotides are TGCGCCAGCAGCTTCCTAGCGGGATCCTACGAGCAGTACTTC. The rearrangement links TRBV5-1 to TRBJ2-7; TRBD2 matches 9 bases. Trimming cost V 2 bases and J 1 base; bases outside gene matches: 1. Germline V gene lookup returns CDR1 SGHRS and CDR2 YFSETQ. The CDR3 has 14 amino acids.

The chain has TRBV7-3 and TRBJ2-1, with TRBD1 identical over 10 bases. CDR3 size: 15 residues. Germline values: CDR1 SGHTA, CDR2 FQGTGA. With V trimmed by 5 bases and J by 7 bases, 8 bases remained unmatched. This CDR3 is CASSRGQGVGNEQFF. DNA for the CDR3: TGTGCCAGCAGCCGCGGACAGGGGGTAGGAAATGAGCAGTTCTTC.

V and J are TRBV7-8 and TRBJ2-7; 10 bases are shared with TRBD2. This CDR3 region has 13 residues. Germline CDR1 and CDR2: SGHVS and FQNEAQ. Trimming cost V 6 bases and J 7 bases; bases outside gene matches: 6. CDR3 in DNA: TGTGCCAGCAGGTCTAGCGGGAGAGGTGAGCAGTACTTC. It yields the protein CASRSSGRGEQYF.

DNA of the CDR3: TGTGCCAGCAGCTCTAGCAGCCAAGAGACCCAGTACTTC. Translating gives CASSSSSQETQYF. The chain is built from TRBV7-2 and TRBJ2-5; the D gene is possibly TRBD2 (5 bases). Germline V gene sequence: CDR1 SGHTA, CDR2 FQGNSA. The V gene lost 4 bases and the J gene lost 1 base, with 7 bases spanning the gap. The CDR3 length is 13 residues.

V and J are TRBV11-3 and TRBJ2-3, with D possibly TRBD2 on 5 matching bases. Germline V CDR1 and CDR2: SGHNT, YENEEA. Trimming stripped 4 bases from V and 2 bases from J, with 13 bases between. The CDR3 loop spans 15 amino acids. The CDR3 reads CASSSTGGPTDTQYF. CDR3 coding DNA: TGTGCCAGCAGCTCAACCGGAGGCCCCACAGATACGCAGTATTTT.

The chain uses TRBV2 and TRBJ2-5; 11 bases agree with TRBD2. From germline, CDR1 is SNHLY and CDR2 FYNNEI. The CDR3 has 15 residues. J gave up 5 bases and V 4 bases, and 6 bases lay outside the gene matches. In DNA form, the CDR3 reads TGTGCCAGCAGTGTACTAGCGGGAGCGGTCGAGACCCAGTACTTC. It specifies CASSVLAGAVETQYF.

This chain links TRBV28 with TRBJ2-1, with 8 nucleotides matching TRBD1. CDR1 and CDR2 from the germline V gene are MDHEN and SYDVKM. The CDR3 covers 17 residues. The trim removed 3 bases at V and 4 bases at J, leaving 11 bases unmatched. The CDR3 DNA follows: TGTGCCAGCAGTTTGGGGCAGGGGGCGAATTTTTACAATGAGCAGTTCTTC. This gives the protein CASSLGQGANFYNEQFF.

The chain combines TRBV6-5 with TRBJ2-5, with 7 bases matching TRBD1. The CDR3 is 15 amino acids. CDR1 and CDR2 (germline): MNHEY, SVGAGI. V shed 6 bases and J 1 base; nucleotides not matched to a gene: 8. The CDR3 DNA reads as TGTGCCAGCAGCGGGCAAACAGGGGCCCAAGAGACCCAGTACTTC. It encodes CASSGQTGAQETQYF.

The gene calls are TRBV5-5 and TRBJ1-1, with a weak D call TRBD1 (5 bases). The CDR3 runs 15 residues. V was shortened by 0 bases and J by 4 bases, with 13 bases between the two germline ends. From germline, CDR1 is SGHKS and CDR2 YYEKEE (reference sequence). CDR3 sequence (DNA): TGTGCCAGCAGCTTGGCCGGAGGGGTGAGCACTGAAGCTTTCTTT. The encoded protein is CASSLAGGVSTEAFF.

The rearrangement joins TRBV5-1 to TRBJ2-7; D is perhaps TRBD1 (5 bases). Per the germline V gene, CDR1 is SGHRS and CDR2 is YFSETQ. V lost 0 bases, J lost 2 bases, and 12 bases lay in between. The CDR3 runs to 15 residues. CDR3 protein: CASSLEGVWAYEQYF. CDR3 DNA: TGCGCCAGCAGCTTGGAAGGGGTGTGGGCCTACGAGCAGTACTTC. The full variable domain, with the rest looked up from reference TRBV5-1 and TRBJ2-7, is KAGVTQTPRYLIKTRGQQVTLSCSPISGHRSVSWYQQTPGQGLQFLFEYFSETQRNKGNFPGRFSGRQFSNSRSEMNVSTLELGDSALYLCASSLEGVWAYEQYFGPGTRLTVT.

This chain connects TRBV30 to TRBJ1-3; D is undetermined. This CDR3 is built from 14 residues. Germline V gives CDR1 GTSNPN, CDR2 SVGIG (reference sequence). The V gene lost 0 bases and the J gene lost 2 bases, with 8 bases spanning the gap. CDR3 sequence reads: CAWSVLTAGNTIYF. The CDR3 DNA follows: TGTGCCTGGAGTGTACTTACGGCTGGAAACACCATATATTTT.

CDR3 coding DNA: TGTGCCAGCAGCATCCTAGCGGGAGAAATCTACGAGCAGTACTTC. Amino acid sequence: CASSILAGEIYEQYF. This chain links TRBV11-2 with TRBJ2-7, with TRBD2 identical over 10 bases. This CDR3 is 15 amino acids long. The V segment lost 5 bases and the J segment 3 bases; nucleotides outside the gene matches: 7. CDR1 is SGHAT and CDR2 is FQNNGV in the germline V gene. Full variable domain (remainder filled in from reference TRBV11-2 and TRBJ2-7): EAGVAQSPRYKIIEKRQSVAFWCNPISGHATLYWYQQILGQGPKLLIQFQNNGVVDDSQLPKDRFSAERLKGVDSTLKIQPAKLEDSAVYLCASSILAGEIYEQYFGPGTRLTVT.

V and J are TRBV6-1 and TRBJ2-6, with D possibly being TRBD2 (5 bases). Trimming stripped 3 bases from V and 3 bases from J, with 12 bases between. The CDR3 totals 16 residues. CDR1 and CDR2 (germline): MNHNS, SASEGT. CDR3 region: CASSDSGMRGANVLTF. Here the CDR3 DNA reads TGTGCCAGCAGTGATTCGGGGATGCGTGGGGCCAACGTCCTGACTTTC.

The rearrangement links TRBV5-1 to TRBJ1-3; D gene ambiguous. CDR3 length: 12 amino acids. The ends were cut back, 4 bases at V and 6 bases at J, with 8 bases in the middle. CDR1 and CDR2 from the germline V gene are SGHRS and YFSETQ. The chain's CDR3 is CASSQDANTIYF. DNA for the CDR3: TGCGCCAGCAGCCAGGATGCAAACACCATATATTTT. The full variable domain, with the rest looked up from reference TRBV5-1 and TRBJ1-3, is KAGVTQTPRYLIKTRGQQVTLSCSPISGHRSVSWYQQTPGQGLQFLFEYFSETQRNKGNFPGRFSGRQFSNSRSEMNVSTLELGDSALYLCASSQDANTIYFGEGSWLTVV.

The chain recombines TRBV14 with TRBJ1-1; D is unresolved. This CDR3 has 13 residues. With 2 bases removed from V and 4 bases from J, the gap between germline ends came to 8 bases. In germline, CDR1 is SGHDN, CDR2 FVKESK. This CDR3 is CASSQSRSTEAFF. CDR3 nucleotide sequence: TGTGCCAGCAGCCAATCGAGGTCCACTGAAGCTTTCTTT.